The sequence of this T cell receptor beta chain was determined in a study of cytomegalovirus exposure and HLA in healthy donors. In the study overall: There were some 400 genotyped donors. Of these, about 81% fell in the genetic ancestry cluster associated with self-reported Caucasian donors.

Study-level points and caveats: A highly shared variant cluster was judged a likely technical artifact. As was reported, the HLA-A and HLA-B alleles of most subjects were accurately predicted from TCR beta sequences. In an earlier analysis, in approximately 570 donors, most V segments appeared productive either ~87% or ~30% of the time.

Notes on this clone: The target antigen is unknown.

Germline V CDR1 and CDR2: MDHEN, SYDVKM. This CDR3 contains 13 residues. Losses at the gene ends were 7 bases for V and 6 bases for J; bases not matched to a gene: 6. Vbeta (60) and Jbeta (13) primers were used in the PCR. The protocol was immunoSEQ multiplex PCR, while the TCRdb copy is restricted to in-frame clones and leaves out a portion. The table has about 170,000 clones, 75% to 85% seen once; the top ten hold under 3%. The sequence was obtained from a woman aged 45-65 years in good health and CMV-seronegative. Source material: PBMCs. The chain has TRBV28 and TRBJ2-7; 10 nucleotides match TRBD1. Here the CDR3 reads CASIKRTGGEQYF. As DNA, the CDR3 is TGTGCCAGCATCAAAAGGACAGGGGGCGAGCAGTACTTC.